Presented here are 10 T cell receptor beta chains from one specimen sequenced in a study of blood T cell repertoires in COVID-19. TCRdb's copy holds only in-frame clones and misses some; the assay was immunoSEQ multiplex PCR. The sample has under 400,000 clones, approximately 88% seen once. Material for sequencing was peripheral blood. The receptor source for this set is a woman in her 30s with COVID-19, enrolled during active disease.

The gene calls are TRBV7-6 and TRBJ2-6, with D perhaps TRBD1 (6 bases). Germline CDR1 and CDR2: SGHVS and FNYEAQ. The CDR3 is made up of 18 amino acids. V dropped 5 bases and J dropped 0 bases, with 17 bases sitting between them. The CDR3 nucleotides are TGTGCCAGCAGCCGCACCGCAGGGGCGGGCTCTGGGGCCAACGTCCTGACTTTC. This sequence encodes CASSRTAGAGSGANVLTF.

This chain uses TRBV30 with TRBJ1-1; possible D gene TRBD1, 6 bases. This CDR3 comprises 14 residues. Trimming left V 4 bases short and J 4 bases short, with 16 bases between. The V gene's germline CDR1 is GTSNPN and CDR2 SVGIG (reference sequence). CDR3 protein: CAWTRGRRGTEAFF. The DNA of the CDR3 is TGTGCCTGGACGCGGGGGCGCCGAGGCACTGAAGCTTTCTTT.

The sample holds one count of this clone. The gene calls are TRBV4-1 and TRBJ1-5; the D gene is possibly TRBD1 (6 bases). CDR1 is MGHRA and CDR2 is YSYEKL in the germline V gene. The CDR3 has 15 residues. Between the trimmed V and J ends, which lost 1 base and 7 bases, there was a span of 14 bases. The CDR3 reads CASSQGGQGRQPQHF. In DNA, the CDR3 is TGCGCCAGCAGCCAAGGGGGGCAGGGGCGGCAGCCCCAGCATTTT.

The genes are TRBV5-1 and TRBJ1-2; a weak D match, TRBD1 (6 bases). CDR3 length: 14 residues. Germline values: CDR1 SGHRS, CDR2 YFSETQ. V was pared by 3 bases and J by 3 bases, with 12 bases between. CDR3 sequence (DNA): TGCGCCAGCAGCTACTCGACAGGTGACTATGGCTACACCTTC. Protein: CASSYSTGDYGYTF.

V gene TRBV29-1 combines with J gene TRBJ1-2; TRBD1 matches 7 bases. CDR3 length equals 10 residues. V lost 6 bases to trimming and J lost 12 bases; unmatched junction nucleotides: 7. Germline loops: CDR1 SQVTM, CDR2 ANQGSEA. The CDR3 loop reads CSVDRAFDTF. The CDR3 nucleotides are TGCAGCGTCGACAGGGCTTTCGACACCTTC.

The chain recombines TRBV5-8 with TRBJ1-5, with TRBD1 as a possible D gene (5 bases). The CDR3 totals 15 residues. CDR1 and CDR2 from the germline V gene are SGHTS and YDEGEE. The ends were cut back, 4 bases at V and 0 bases at J, with 11 bases in the middle. This CDR3 is CASSRGQYSNQPQHF. For the CDR3, the DNA is TGTGCCAGCAGCAGAGGACAATATAGCAATCAGCCCCAGCATTTT. The variable domain in full, with the rest retrieved from reference TRBV5-8 and TRBJ1-5, is EAGVTQSPTHLIKTRGQQATLRCSPISGHTSVYWYQQALGLGLQFLLWYDEGEERNRGNFPPRFSGRQFPNYSSELNVNALELEDSALYLCASSRGQYSNQPQHFGDGTRLSIL.

This rearrangement joins TRBV12-3 or TRBV12-4 to TRBJ1-5; 9 bases match TRBD1. With 5 bases clipped from V and 4 bases from J, the junction kept 0 bases outside the gene matches. The CDR3 loop spans 13 amino acids. CDR3 residues: CASSGTGNQPQHF. The CDR3 DNA reads as TGTGCCAGCAGTGGGACAGGGAATCAGCCCCAGCATTTT.

This chain joins TRBV9 and TRBJ1-2; 7 nucleotides align to TRBD1. Germline values: CDR1 SGDLS, CDR2 YYNGEE. V lost 0 bases, J lost 4 bases, and 3 bases stayed unmatched. This CDR3 contains 14 residues. The CDR3 region is CASSVDPGGYGYTF. DNA of the CDR3: TGTGCCAGCAGCGTAGACCCAGGGGGCTATGGCTACACCTTC.

This chain joins TRBV6-2 or TRBV6-3 and TRBJ2-3; possibly TRBD2 for D (5 bases). V was shortened by 2 bases and J by 4 bases, with 7 bases between the two germline ends. From germline, CDR1 is MNHEY and CDR2 SVGEGT. There are 13 residues in the CDR3. The CDR3 nucleotides read TGTGCCAGCAGTTACGCGGGTGCAGATACGCAGTATTTT. This codes for CASSYAGADTQYF.

The gene calls are TRBV4-1 and TRBJ1-3, with D possibly matching TRBD1 (6 bases). Germline V gene sequence: CDR1 MGHRA, CDR2 YSYEKL. V dropped 1 base and J dropped 2 bases, with 15 bases sitting between them. The CDR3 extends over 17 amino acids. As DNA, the CDR3 is TGCGCCAGCAGCCAAGCACCGGACAGTCCCGCTGGAAACACCATATATTTT. The encoded protein is CASSQAPDSPAGNTIYF.